The sequence of this T cell receptor beta chain was determined in a study of response to subunit inactivated influenza vaccine. TCRdb independently ran MiXCR on the RT-PCR reads; one entry per CDR3 protein. Among 550,000 to 600,000 distinct CDR3 sequences listed, about 12% were seen once. At least ten counts were recorded for this clonotype. Its antigen remains unknown. Study-wide results and caveats: Seasonal influenza vaccination, on each occasion, was suggested by the authors to recruit few new T cells.

The V end was cut by 2 bases, the J end by 0 bases, with 7 bases between. The germline CDR1 and CDR2 sequences are MNHEY and SVGAGI. The CDR3 extends over 15 amino acids. The sequencing used PBMCs from blood, collected on the day of vaccination. The receptor comes from a man aged 50 to 59 who received an inactivated influenza vaccine. V is TRBV6-5 and J is TRBJ2-2, with D maybe TRBD2 (6 bases). CDR3 sequence reads: CASSYGGTNTGELFF. CDR3 DNA: TGTGCCAGCAGTTACGGGGGGACGAACACCGGGGAGCTGTTTTTT.